A single sample is the source of the 6 T cell receptor beta chains below, sequenced in a study of T cell responses to AZD1222 COVID-19 vaccine. Clones were read by immunoSEQ multiplex PCR, and TCRdb kept only the in-frame ones, dropping some. This table has 130,000 or so clones, about 93% appearing once. The sample consisted of peripheral blood, taken on day 0 of AZD1222 vaccination. The receptors originated from an adult in good health.

The chain combines TRBV6-5 with TRBJ2-3; no reliable D call. The V end was cut by 2 bases, the J end by 2 bases, with 8 bases between. CDR1 and CDR2 (germline): MNHEY, SVGAGI. The CDR3 has 14 amino acids. CDR3 in amino acids: CASSYKGPTDTQYF. The CDR3 region has the DNA TGTGCCAGCAGTTACAAGGGTCCCACAGATACGCAGTATTTT.

The rearrangement uses TRBV14 and TRBJ2-1; weak D call: TRBD2 (6 bases). Germline loops: CDR1 SGHDN, CDR2 FVKESK. The ends were cut back, 3 bases at V and 3 bases at J, with 9 bases in the middle. The CDR3 totals 14 residues. The CDR3 region has the DNA TGTGCCAGCAGCCAGACGACTAGCTACAATGAGCAGTTCTTC. This codes for CASSQTTSYNEQFF.

The rearrangement joins TRBV5-6 to TRBJ2-5, with D tentatively TRBD1 (5 bases). V gave up 1 base and J gave up 0 bases, with 13 bases separating them. The CDR3 spans 16 residues. Germline V gene data show CDR1 as SGHDT and CDR2 as YYEEEE. CDR3 amino acids: CASSLWKQDHQETQYF. For the CDR3, the DNA is TGTGCCAGCAGCTTGTGGAAACAGGACCACCAAGAGACCCAGTACTTC. The whole variable domain, remainder taken from reference TRBV5-6 and TRBJ2-5, is DAGVTQSPTHLIKTRGQQVTLRCSPKSGHDTVSWYQQALGQGPQFIFQYYEEEERQRGNFPDRFSGHQFPNYSSELNVNALLLGDSALYLCASSLWKQDHQETQYFGPGTRLLVL.

The genes are TRBV5-4 and TRBJ2-5; 8 bases match TRBD2. CDR1 and CDR2 from the germline V gene are SGHNT and YYREEE (reference sequence). V dropped 3 bases and J dropped 4; count of bases not matched to a gene: 8. CDR3 size: 15 residues. CDR3: CASSSDPGLGETQYF. The CDR3 coding sequence is TGTGCCAGCAGCTCAGATCCGGGACTAGGAGAGACCCAGTACTTC.

This chain links TRBV13 with TRBJ2-1; the match to TRBD2 covers 15 bases. The V segment lost 3 bases and the J segment 7 bases; nucleotides outside the gene matches: 1. The CDR3 is made up of 15 amino acids. Germline CDR1 reads PRHDT; CDR2 reads FYEKMQ (reference sequence). The CDR3: CASSFGLAGGNEQFF. DNA for the CDR3: TGTGCCAGCAGCTTCGGACTAGCGGGAGGGAATGAGCAGTTCTTC.

This clone was seen only a few times. The CDR3 loop is CASSLIPGGILGETQYF. The CDR3 nucleotides read TGTGCCAGCAGCTTGATTCCAGGGGGCATTCTCGGAGAGACCCAGTACTTC. V gene TRBV5-5 combines with J gene TRBJ2-5, with TRBD1 matching 8 bases. The CDR3 has 17 residues. V dropped 1 base and J dropped 4; count of bases not matched to a gene: 12. CDR1 and CDR2 from the germline V gene are SGHKS and YYEKEE (reference sequence).